Shown below are 3 T cell receptor beta chains from a single sample sequenced in a study. TCRdb passed the 5' RACE reads through MiXCR, listing each CDR3 protein once. The sample has roughly 60,000 distinct CDR3 sequences, approximately 27% seen once. Treg sorting used a CD4+CD25+CD127-/low gate. The sequencing sample was made of tumor-infiltrating Tregs sorted from the breast tumor. The receptors stem from a female donor with breast cancer.

About this clonotype itself: The junction does not match germline at one end; this may be a read error. The chain uses TRBV5-1 and TRBJ2-3; D gene unclear. The CDR3 contains 16 residues. Germline values: CDR1 SGHRS, CDR2 YFSETQ. The CDR3 nucleotides read TGCGCCGGCAGCTTGTTTTCCACTGCGAACACAGATACGCAGTATTTT. Encoded protein: CAGSLFSTANTDTQYF. Full variable domain (remainder filled in from reference TRBV5-1 and TRBJ2-3): KAGVTQTPRYLIKTRGQQVTLSCSPISGHRSVSWYQQTPGQGLQFLFEYFSETQRNKGNFPGRFSGRQFSNSRSEMNVSTLELGDSALYLCAGSLFSTANTDTQYFGPGTRLTVL.

In this sample, this clonotype turned up a few times. The chain joins TRBV27 to TRBJ2-1, with TRBD1 as a possible D gene (6 bases). The V gene's germline CDR1 is MNHEY and CDR2 SMNVEV (reference sequence). The CDR3 runs to 14 residues. Trimming cost V 6 bases and J 2 bases, with 11 bases left between them. The CDR3 region has the DNA TGTGCCAGCAGGAGGGCAGGGGCCTACAATGAGCAGTTCTTC. It translates to CASRRAGAYNEQFF.

This clonotype was counted between two and nine times. V is TRBV4-2 and J is TRBJ2-3; 9 bases line up with TRBD2. The CDR3 runs 16 residues. J lost 0 bases, V lost 5 bases, and 6 bases had no gene match. From germline, CDR1 is LGHNA and CDR2 YNFKEQ. The CDR3 loop is CASSVQRGASTDTQYF. CDR3 coding DNA: TGTGCCAGCAGCGTCCAGCGGGGGGCCAGCACAGATACGCAGTATTTT.